A selection of T cell receptor beta chains follows, all from one sample in a study of cytomegalovirus exposure and HLA in healthy donors. Only in-frame clones appear in the TCRdb table, and some are missing; sequencing was by immunoSEQ multiplex PCR. Of roughly 150,000 clones listed, 65% to 80% are singletons. Source material: PBMCs. The source is a human donor in good health. CDR3s include the opening cysteine and the closing phenylalanine or tryptophan. The D gene is left open where the match is weak. Clone size is not always given. Where it is, it says once, few, many or a class for expanded clones.

j_call | cdr3_length | v_call | d_call | clone_size | cdr3_nt | cdr3_aa
TRBJ2-6 | 20 | TRBV4-1 | TRBD2 | - | TGCGCCAGCAGCCAAGTGGGGCGGGTAGCGGGCGTCTCTGGGGCCAACGTCCTGACTTTC | CASSQVGRVAGVSGANVLTF
TRBJ1-5 | 13 | TRBV28 | - | - | TGTGCCAGCCTAAGTCGAGACAATCAGCCCCAGCATTTT | CASLSRDNQPQHF
TRBJ2-1 | 14 | TRBV7-9 | TRBD1 | - | TGTGCCAGCAGCTTTTGGGACAGGGGACATGAGCAGTTCTTC | CASSFWDRGHEQFF
TRBJ1-5 | 13 | TRBV19 | TRBD1 | - | TGTGCCAGTAGTAGACAGGGAGGCCAGCCCCAGCATTTT | CASSRQGGQPQHF
TRBJ2-1 | 14 | TRBV7-2 | TRBD2 | once | TGTGCCAGCAGCTTTGGTTTAGCGGGAAAAGAGCAGTTCTTC | CASSFGLAGKEQFF
TRBJ1-3 | 15 | TRBV5-4 | TRBD1 | - | TGTGCCAGCAGCCGGGGACAGGGGACTGGAAACACCATATATTTT | CASSRGQGTGNTIYF
TRBJ2-5 | 12 | TRBV28 | - | - | TGTGCCAGCAGTTTTATCCAAGAGACCCAGTACTTC | CASSFIQETQYF
TRBJ2-4 | 13 | TRBV2 | TRBD1 | - | TGTGCCAGCGACCGGGACAGGCAAAACATTCAGTACTTC | CASDRDRQNIQYF
TRBJ1-1 | 14 | TRBV28 | - | - | TGTGCCAGCAGTTTTGGGGGACAGAACACTGAAGCTTTCTTT | CASSFGGQNTEAFF
TRBJ2-1 | 14 | TRBV11-2 | - | - | TGTGCCAGCAGCTTATTGTCCACCTACAATGAGCAGTTCTTC | CASSLLSTYNEQFF
TRBJ2-7 | 17 | TRBV4-2 | TRBD2 | few | TGTGCCAGCAGCCAAGATTACGCTAGCGGGGGGACCTACGAGCAGTACTTC | CASSQDYASGGTYEQYF
TRBJ2-1 | 16 | TRBV11-3 | TRBD2 | - | TGTGCCAGCAGCTTAGCTACGGGACTAGCCGCCAATGAGCAGTTCTTC | CASSLATGLAANEQFF
TRBJ2-2 | 14 | TRBV2 | - | few | TGTGCCAGCAGGGCCCCAGGGGTCACCGGGGAGCTGTTTTTT | CASRAPGVTGELFF
TRBJ1-3 | 13 | TRBV4-1 | - | - | TGCGCCAGCCGGGGGACGACTGGAAACACCATATATTTT | CASRGTTGNTIYF
TRBJ2-2 | 15 | TRBV6-5 | - | - | TGTGCCAGCAGTTACCACCGACAGATCACCGGGGAGCTGTTTTTT | CASSYHRQITGELFF
TRBJ1-2 | 13 | TRBV6-6 | - | - | TGTGCCAGCAGCAAAACAGCAAACTATGGCTACACCTTC | CASSKTANYGYTF
TRBJ2-1 | 14 | TRBV11-2 | TRBD2 | - | TGTGCCAGCAGCTTAACGGGAGGGCCCAATGAGCAGTTCTTC | CASSLTGGPNEQFF
TRBJ1-5 | 13 | TRBV9 | - | once | TGTGCCAGCAGCGTAGGCGCTAATCAACCCCAGCATTTT | CASSVGANQPQHF
TRBJ2-7 | 15 | TRBV2 | TRBD2 | - | TGTGCCAGCAGTCGTCGAACTAGCGCAAGCTACGAGCAGTACTTC | CASSRRTSASYEQYF
TRBJ2-3 | 18 | TRBV9 | TRBD2 | - | TGTGCCAGCAGCACACGTACTTTGGGGGGAGGGACCACAGATACGCAGTATTTT | CASSTRTLGGGTTDTQYF
TRBJ2-7 | 13 | TRBV10-3 | - | - | TGTGCCATCAGACAGGGAGGGTCCTACGAGCAGTACTTC | CAIRQGGSYEQYF
TRBJ2-3 | 15 | TRBV28 | TRBD2 | - | TGTGCCAGCAAGGAGCGGGAGGTTGTGGTGGATACGCAGTATTTT | CASKEREVVVDTQYF
TRBJ2-7 | 15 | TRBV9 | TRBD2 | few | TGTGCCAGCAGCGTAGGGGTAGCGGGAGTTTGGGAGCAGTACTTC | CASSVGVAGVWEQYF
TRBJ2-1 | 16 | TRBV28 | - | - | TGTGCCAGCAGCCAATTGGGGGGTAGCTCCTACAATGAGCAGTTCTTC | CASSQLGGSSYNEQFF
TRBJ1-2 | 14 | TRBV18 | - | - | TGTGCCAGCTCACCAAATTTGGGAGCCGATGGCTACACCTTC | CASSPNLGADGYTF
TRBJ2-1 | 15 | TRBV4-3 | TRBD2 | - | TGCGCCAGCAGCCAGACCAGCGGGAGAGGGTATGAGCAGTTCTTC | CASSQTSGRGYEQFF
TRBJ2-2 | 19 | TRBV7-6 | TRBD2 | - | TGTGCCAGCAGGGGAGGTAGCGGGAGGCCCATTGGGGACACCGGGGAGCTGTTTTTT | CASRGGSGRPIGDTGELFF